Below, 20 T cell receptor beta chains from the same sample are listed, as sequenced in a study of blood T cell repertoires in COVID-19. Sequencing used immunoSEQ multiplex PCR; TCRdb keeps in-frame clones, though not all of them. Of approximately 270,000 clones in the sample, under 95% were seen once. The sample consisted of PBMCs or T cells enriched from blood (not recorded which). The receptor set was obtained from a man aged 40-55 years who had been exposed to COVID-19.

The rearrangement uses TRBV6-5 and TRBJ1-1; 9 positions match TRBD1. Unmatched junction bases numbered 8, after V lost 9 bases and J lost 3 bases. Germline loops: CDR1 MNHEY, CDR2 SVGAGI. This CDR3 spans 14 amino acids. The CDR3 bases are TGTGCCAGTAACCCGCGGGACAGGGACACTGAAGCTTTCTTT. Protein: CASNPRDRDTEAFF.

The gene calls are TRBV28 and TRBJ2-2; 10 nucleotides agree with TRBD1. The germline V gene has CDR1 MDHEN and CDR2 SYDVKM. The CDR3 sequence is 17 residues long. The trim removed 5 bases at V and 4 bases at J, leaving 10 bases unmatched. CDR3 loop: CASSPLKGTGVTGELFF. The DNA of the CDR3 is TGTGCCAGCAGTCCCCTTAAGGGGACAGGGGTCACCGGGGAGCTGTTTTTT.

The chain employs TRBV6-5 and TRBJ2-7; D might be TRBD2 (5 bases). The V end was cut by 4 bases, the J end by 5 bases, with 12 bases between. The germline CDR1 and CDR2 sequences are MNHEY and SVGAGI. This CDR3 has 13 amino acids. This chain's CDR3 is CASSLIGLNEQYF. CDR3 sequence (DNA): TGTGCCAGCAGTTTAATTGGACTTAACGAGCAGTACTTC.

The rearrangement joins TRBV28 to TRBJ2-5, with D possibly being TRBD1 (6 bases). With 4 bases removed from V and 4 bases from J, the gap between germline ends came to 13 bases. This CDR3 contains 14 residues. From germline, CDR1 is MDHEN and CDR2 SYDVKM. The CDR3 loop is CASSSPSGAETQYF. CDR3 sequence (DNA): TGTGCCAGCAGTTCCCCTTCAGGGGCAGAGACCCAGTACTTC.

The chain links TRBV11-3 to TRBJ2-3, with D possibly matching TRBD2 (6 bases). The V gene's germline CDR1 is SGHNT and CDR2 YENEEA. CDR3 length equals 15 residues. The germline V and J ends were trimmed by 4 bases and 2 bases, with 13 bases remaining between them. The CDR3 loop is CASSYFSGYTDTQYF. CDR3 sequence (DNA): TGTGCCAGCAGCTATTTTAGCGGATACACAGATACGCAGTATTTT.

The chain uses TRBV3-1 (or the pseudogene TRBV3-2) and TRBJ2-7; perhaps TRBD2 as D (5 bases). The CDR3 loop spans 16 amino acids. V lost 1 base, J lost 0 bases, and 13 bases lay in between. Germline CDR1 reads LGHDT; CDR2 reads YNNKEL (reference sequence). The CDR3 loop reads CASSQVAREPSYEQYF. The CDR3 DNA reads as TGTGCCAGCAGCCAAGTTGCGAGGGAGCCCTCCTACGAGCAGTACTTC.

The CDR3 DNA reads as TGTGCCAGCAGCTCAAGGACTAGCGGGAGCATCTACGAGCAGTACTTC. Residues: CASSSRTSGSIYEQYF. V usage is TRBV13 and J usage is TRBJ2-7; 13 positions match TRBD2. Germline lookup yields CDR1 PRHDT and CDR2 FYEKMQ (reference sequence). Losses at the gene ends were 4 bases for V and 3 bases for J; bases not matched to a gene: 6. The CDR3 length is 16 residues.

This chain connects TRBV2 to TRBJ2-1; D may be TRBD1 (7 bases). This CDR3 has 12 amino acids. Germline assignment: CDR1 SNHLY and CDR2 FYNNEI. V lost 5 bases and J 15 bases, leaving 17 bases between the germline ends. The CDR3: CASSPGGNLAFF. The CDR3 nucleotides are TGTGCCAGCAGTCCAGGGGGGAATCTAGCGTTCTTC.

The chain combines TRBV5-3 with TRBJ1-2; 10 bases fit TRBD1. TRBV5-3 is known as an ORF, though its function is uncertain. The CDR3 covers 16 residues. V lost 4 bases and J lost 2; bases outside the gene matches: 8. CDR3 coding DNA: TGTGCCAGAAGCAAAGGACAGGGGGACCCAAACTATGGCTACACCTTC. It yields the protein CARSKGQGDPNYGYTF.

The CDR3 loop is CASSSSGQIYEQYF. The CDR3 DNA sequence: TGTGCCAGCAGCTCCTCGGGACAGATCTACGAGCAGTACTTC. The chain employs TRBV7-9 and TRBJ2-7; 7 nucleotides agree with TRBD1. Germline V gene lookup returns CDR1 SEHNR and CDR2 FQNEAQ (reference sequence). V dropped 4 bases and J dropped 3; count of bases not matched to a gene: 6. This CDR3 is 14 amino acids long.

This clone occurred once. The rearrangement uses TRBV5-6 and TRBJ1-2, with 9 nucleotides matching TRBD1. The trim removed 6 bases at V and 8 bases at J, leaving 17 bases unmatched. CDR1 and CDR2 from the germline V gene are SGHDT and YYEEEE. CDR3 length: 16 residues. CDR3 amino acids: CASIQQGANFLGGYTF. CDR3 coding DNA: TGTGCCAGCATCCAACAGGGGGCGAACTTCCTTGGAGGCTACACCTTC.

CDR3 sequence (DNA): TGTGCCAGCCCAGGGTCAAGCAATCAGCCCCAGCATTTT. This codes for CASPGSSNQPQHF. The V call is TRBV6-4, the J call TRBJ1-5, with a weak D call TRBD1 (5 bases). This CDR3 spans 13 amino acids. Trimming removed 8 bases from V and 1 base from J, with 9 bases in between. The germline gives CDR1 MRHNA, CDR2 SNTAGT.

The CDR3 loop is CASRALGTGAYEQYF. The CDR3 DNA sequence: TGTGCCAGCCGGGCACTTGGGACAGGGGCCTACGAGCAGTACTTC. The V gene is TRBV27, the J gene TRBJ2-7; 10 positions agree with TRBD1. CDR3 length equals 15 residues. The trim removed 8 bases at V and 2 bases at J, leaving 9 bases unmatched. Germline V gene lookup returns CDR1 MNHEY and CDR2 SMNVEV (reference sequence).

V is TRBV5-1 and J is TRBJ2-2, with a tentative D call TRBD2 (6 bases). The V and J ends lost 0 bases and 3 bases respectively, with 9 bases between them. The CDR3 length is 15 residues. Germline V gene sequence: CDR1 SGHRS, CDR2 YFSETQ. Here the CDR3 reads CASSLVVADTGELFF. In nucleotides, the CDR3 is TGCGCCAGCAGCTTGGTGGTAGCGGACACCGGGGAGCTGTTTTTT.

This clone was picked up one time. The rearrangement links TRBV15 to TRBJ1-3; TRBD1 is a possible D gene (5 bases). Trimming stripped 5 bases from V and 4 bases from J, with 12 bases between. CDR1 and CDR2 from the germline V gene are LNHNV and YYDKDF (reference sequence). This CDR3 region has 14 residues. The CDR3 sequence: CATSPTRGGNTIYF. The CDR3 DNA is TGTGCCACCAGCCCGACTAGGGGAGGAAACACCATATATTTT. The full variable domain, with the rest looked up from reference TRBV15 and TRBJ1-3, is DAMVIQNPRYQVTQFGKPVTLSCSQTLNHNVMYWYQQKSSQAPKLLFHYYDKDFNNEADTPDNFQSRRPNTSFCFLDIRSPGLGDTAMYLCATSPTRGGNTIYFGEGSWLTVV.

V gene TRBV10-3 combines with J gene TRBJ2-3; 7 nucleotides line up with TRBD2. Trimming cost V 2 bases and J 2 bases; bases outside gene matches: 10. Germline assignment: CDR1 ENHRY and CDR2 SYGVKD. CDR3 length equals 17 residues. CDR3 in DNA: TGTGCCATCAGTGAGGATCTGGCTAGCGGATACACAGATACGCAGTATTTT. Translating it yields CAISEDLASGYTDTQYF.

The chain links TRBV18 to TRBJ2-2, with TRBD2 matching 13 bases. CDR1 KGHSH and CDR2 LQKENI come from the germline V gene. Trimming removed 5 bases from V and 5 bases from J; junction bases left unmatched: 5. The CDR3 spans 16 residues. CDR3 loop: CASSTGLAGVTGELFF. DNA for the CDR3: TGTGCCAGCTCAACCGGACTAGCGGGAGTAACCGGGGAGCTGTTTTTT.

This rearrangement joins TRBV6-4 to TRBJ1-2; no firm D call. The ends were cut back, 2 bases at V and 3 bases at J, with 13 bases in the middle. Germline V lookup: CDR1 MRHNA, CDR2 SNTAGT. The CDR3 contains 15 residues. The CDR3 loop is CASSDGNAAHYGYTF. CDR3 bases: TGTGCCAGCAGTGACGGTAACGCGGCTCACTATGGCTACACCTTC.

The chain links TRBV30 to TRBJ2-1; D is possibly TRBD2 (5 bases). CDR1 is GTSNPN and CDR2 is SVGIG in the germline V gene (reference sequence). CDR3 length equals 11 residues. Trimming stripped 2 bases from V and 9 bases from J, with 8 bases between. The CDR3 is CAWSPGIEQFF. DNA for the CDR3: TGTGCCTGGAGTCCGGGGATTGAGCAGTTCTTC.

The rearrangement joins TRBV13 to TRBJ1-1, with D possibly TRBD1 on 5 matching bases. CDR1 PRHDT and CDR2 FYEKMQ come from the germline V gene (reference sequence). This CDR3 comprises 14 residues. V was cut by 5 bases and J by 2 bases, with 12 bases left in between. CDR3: CASSPQTVNTEAFF. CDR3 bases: TGTGCCAGCAGCCCCCAGACAGTAAACACTGAAGCTTTCTTT.